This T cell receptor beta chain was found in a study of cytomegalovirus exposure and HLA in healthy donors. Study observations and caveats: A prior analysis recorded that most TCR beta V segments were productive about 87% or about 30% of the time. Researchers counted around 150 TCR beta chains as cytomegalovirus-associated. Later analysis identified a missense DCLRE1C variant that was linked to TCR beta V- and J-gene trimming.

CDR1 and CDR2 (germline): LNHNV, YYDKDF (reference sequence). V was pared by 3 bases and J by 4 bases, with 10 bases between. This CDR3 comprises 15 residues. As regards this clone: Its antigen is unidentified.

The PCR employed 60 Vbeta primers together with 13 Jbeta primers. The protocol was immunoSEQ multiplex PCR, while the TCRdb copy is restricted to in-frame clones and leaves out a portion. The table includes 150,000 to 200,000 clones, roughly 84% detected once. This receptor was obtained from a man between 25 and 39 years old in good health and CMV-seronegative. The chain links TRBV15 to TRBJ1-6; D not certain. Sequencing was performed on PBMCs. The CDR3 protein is CATSSEAGYNSPLHF. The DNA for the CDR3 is TGTGCCACCAGCAGCGAGGCGGGATATAATTCACCCCTCCACTTT.